One and the same sample provided the 10 T cell receptor beta chains below, sequenced in a study of a mutant IDH1 vaccine in newly diagnosed glioma. Time point of the sample: week 47, end of study. Vaccine doses each comprised 300 ug of mutant IDH1 20-mer peptide, with topical imiquimod. The table came from immunoSEQ multiplex PCR; TCRdb's copy has only in-frame clones and leaves some out. The sample shows about 50,000 clones, roughly 83% of them seen only once. These receptors' antigens are unknown. The input for sequencing was PBMCs, taken from a glioma patient whose treatment included an IDH1 peptide vaccine. These receptors all stem from a woman under 40 with glioma. Some clones in this sample may be carry-over from other donors' samples.

This chain links TRBV4-1 with TRBJ2-7; D tentatively reads TRBD1 or TRBD2 (5 bases each). Germline CDR1 MGHRA, CDR2 YSYEKL. The length of the CDR3 is 15 residues. The V end lost 0 bases, the J end lost 6 bases, and 15 bases lay between the germline ends. The CDR3 protein is CASSQEAGRSSEQYF. DNA for the CDR3: TGCGCCAGCAGCCAAGAGGCAGGGAGAAGTAGCGAGCAGTACTTC.

The CDR3 spells CATSRRVQGAPLSGANVLTF. For the CDR3, the DNA is TGTGCCACCAGCAGACGGGTACAGGGGGCGCCCCTCTCTGGGGCCAACGTCCTGACTTTC. The chain carries TRBV15 and TRBJ2-6; TRBD1 matches at 9 bases. CDR3 length: 20 amino acids. Germline V CDR1 and CDR2: LNHNV, YYDKDF (reference sequence). V shed 2 bases, J shed 0 bases, and the junction held 11 bases outside the gene matches.

The chain uses TRBV29-1 and TRBJ2-7; a weak D match, TRBD1 (6 bases). The CDR3 totals 12 residues. Germline-derived CDR1 and CDR2 are SQVTM and ANQGSEA. The V gene lost 2 bases and the J gene lost 3 bases, with 8 bases spanning the gap. The CDR3: CSVEKTGYEQYF. The CDR3 DNA follows: TGCAGCGTTGAAAAGACAGGCTACGAGCAGTACTTC.

The chain recombines TRBV7-3 with TRBJ1-1; D possibly corresponds to TRBD1 (5 bases). The length of the CDR3 is 13 residues. V lost 4 bases and J lost 4, with 10 bases in between. Germline assignment: CDR1 SGHTA and CDR2 FQGTGA. The CDR3 reads CASSSSGPTEAFF. As DNA, the CDR3 is TGTGCCAGCAGCTCCTCGGGGCCCACTGAAGCTTTCTTT.

The chain is built from TRBV13 and TRBJ1-3, with 9 bases that match TRBD1. J lost 6 bases, V lost 4 bases, and 4 bases had no gene match. The CDR3 runs to 14 residues. Germline CDR1 is PRHDT and CDR2 is FYEKMQ (reference sequence). CDR3 sequence reads: CASSSDRGLNTIYF. The CDR3, as DNA: TGTGCCAGCAGCTCGGACAGGGGCTTAAACACCATATATTTT.

The V and J genes are TRBV30 and TRBJ2-5, with D possibly TRBD1 on 7 matching bases. The V end was cut by 0 bases, the J end by 3 bases, with 11 bases between. From germline, CDR1 is GTSNPN and CDR2 SVGIG (reference sequence). This CDR3 has 14 amino acids. Here the CDR3 reads CAWSVGGTEETQYF. The CDR3 DNA reads TGTGCCTGGAGTGTTGGGGGGACAGAAGAGACCCAGTACTTC.

The chain uses TRBV6-6 and TRBJ1-2; D call uncertain. This CDR3 is 10 amino acids long. With 6 bases removed from V and 8 bases from J, the gap between germline ends came to 7 bases. The V gene's germline CDR1 is MNHNY and CDR2 SVGAGI (reference sequence). DNA for the CDR3: TGTGCCAGCAGGGCGGGAGGCTACACCTTC. This gives the protein CASRAGGYTF.

This sequence joins TRBV19 and TRBJ1-1; no clear D gene. V shed 4 bases and J shed 8 bases, with 17 bases lying between them. The CDR3 spans 14 residues. Germline assignment: CDR1 LNHDA and CDR2 SQIVND (reference sequence). The CDR3 protein is CASSSTPSRREAFF. CDR3 coding DNA: TGTGCCAGTAGTAGTACGCCCTCTCGTAGGGAAGCTTTCTTT.

The chain joins TRBV5-1 to TRBJ1-1; D remains unclear. The V gene lost 2 bases and the J gene lost 4 bases, with 18 bases spanning the gap. The CDR3 contains 16 residues. CDR1 is SGHRS and CDR2 is YFSETQ in the germline V gene. CDR3 DNA sequence: TGCGCCAGCAGCTTAGGCGGGGAGGGTTGGACCACTGAAGCTTTCTTT. Its protein product is CASSLGGEGWTTEAFF.

V is TRBV11-3 and J is TRBJ1-2, with D possibly TRBD1 on 5 matching bases. Germline V lookup: CDR1 SGHNT, CDR2 YENEEA. V lost 5 bases, J lost 1 base, and 17 bases lay in between. The CDR3 runs 16 residues. The CDR3 DNA reads as TGTGCCAGCAGCCAGCCACGGGGGGGGGATAACTATGGCTACACCTTC. Protein sequence: CASSQPRGGDNYGYTF.